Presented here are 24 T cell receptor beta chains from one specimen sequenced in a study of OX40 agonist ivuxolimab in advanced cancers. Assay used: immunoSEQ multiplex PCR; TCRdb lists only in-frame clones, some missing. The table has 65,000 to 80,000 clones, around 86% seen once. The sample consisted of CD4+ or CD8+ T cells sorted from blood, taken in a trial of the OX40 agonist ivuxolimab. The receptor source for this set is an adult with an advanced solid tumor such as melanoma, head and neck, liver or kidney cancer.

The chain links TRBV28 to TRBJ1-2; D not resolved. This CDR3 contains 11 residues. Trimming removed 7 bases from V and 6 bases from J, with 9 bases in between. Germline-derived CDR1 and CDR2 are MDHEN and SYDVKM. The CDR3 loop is CASTHSHGYTF. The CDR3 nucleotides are TGTGCCAGCACTCACAGCCATGGCTACACCTTC.

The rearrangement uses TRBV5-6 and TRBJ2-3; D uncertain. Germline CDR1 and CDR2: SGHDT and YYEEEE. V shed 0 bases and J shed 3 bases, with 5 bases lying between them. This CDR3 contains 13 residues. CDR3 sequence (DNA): TGTGCCAGCAGCTTGGGTAGGACAGATACGCAGTATTTT. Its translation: CASSLGRTDTQYF.

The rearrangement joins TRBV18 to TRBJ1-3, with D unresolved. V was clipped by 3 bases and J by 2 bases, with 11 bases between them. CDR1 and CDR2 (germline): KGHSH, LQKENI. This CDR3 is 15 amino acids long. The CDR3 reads CASSPNPGTGNTIYF. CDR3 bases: TGTGCCAGCTCACCTAACCCGGGAACTGGAAACACCATATATTTT.

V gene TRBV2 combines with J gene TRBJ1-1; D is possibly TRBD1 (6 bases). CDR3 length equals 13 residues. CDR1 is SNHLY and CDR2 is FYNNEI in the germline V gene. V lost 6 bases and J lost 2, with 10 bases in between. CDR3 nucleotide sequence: TGTGCCAGCAGACTACAGGGTAACACTGAAGCTTTCTTT. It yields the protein CASRLQGNTEAFF. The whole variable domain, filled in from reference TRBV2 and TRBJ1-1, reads EPEVTQTPSHQVTQMGQEVILRCVPISNHLYFYWYRQILGQKVEFLVSFYNNEISEKSEIFDDQFSVERPDGSNFTLKIRSTKLEDSAMYFCASRLQGNTEAFFGQGTRLTVV.

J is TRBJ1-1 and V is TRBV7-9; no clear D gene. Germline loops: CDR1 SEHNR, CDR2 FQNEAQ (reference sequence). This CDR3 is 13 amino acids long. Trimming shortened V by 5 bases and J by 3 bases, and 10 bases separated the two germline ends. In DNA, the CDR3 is TGTGCCAGCAGCCTCGCGCAGGACACTGAAGCTTTCTTT. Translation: CASSLAQDTEAFF.

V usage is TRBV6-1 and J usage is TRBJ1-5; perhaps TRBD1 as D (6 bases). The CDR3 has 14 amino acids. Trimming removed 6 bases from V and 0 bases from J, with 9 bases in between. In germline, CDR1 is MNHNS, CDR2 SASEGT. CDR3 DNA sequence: TGTGCCAGCAGCGGGACACGTAGCAATCAGCCCCAGCATTTT. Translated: CASSGTRSNQPQHF.

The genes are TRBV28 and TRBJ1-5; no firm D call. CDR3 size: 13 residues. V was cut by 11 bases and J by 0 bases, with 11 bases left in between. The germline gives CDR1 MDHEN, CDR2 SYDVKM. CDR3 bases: TGTGCCGGGAGCAGCGATAGCAATCAGCCCCAGCATTTT. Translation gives CAGSSDSNQPQHF.

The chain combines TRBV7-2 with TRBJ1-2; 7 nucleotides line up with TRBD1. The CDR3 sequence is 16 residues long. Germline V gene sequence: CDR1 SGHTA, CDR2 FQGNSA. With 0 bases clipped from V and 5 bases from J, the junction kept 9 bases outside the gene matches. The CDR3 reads CASSLALSGTAYGYTF. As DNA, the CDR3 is TGTGCCAGCAGCTTAGCTCTTTCCGGGACAGCGTATGGCTACACCTTC.

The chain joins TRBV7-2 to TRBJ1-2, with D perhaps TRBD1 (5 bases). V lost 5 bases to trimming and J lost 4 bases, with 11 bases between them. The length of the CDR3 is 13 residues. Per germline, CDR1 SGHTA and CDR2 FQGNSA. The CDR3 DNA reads TGTGCCAGCAGCGCCCGGGACGGCTATGGCTACACCTTC. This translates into CASSARDGYGYTF.

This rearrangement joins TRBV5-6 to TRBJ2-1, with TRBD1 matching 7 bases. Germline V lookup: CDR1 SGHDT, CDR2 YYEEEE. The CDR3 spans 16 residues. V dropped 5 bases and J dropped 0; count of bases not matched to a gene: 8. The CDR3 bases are TGTGCCAGCAGATCTAGGACAGGACTCTCCTACAATGAGCAGTTCTTC. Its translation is CASRSRTGLSYNEQFF.

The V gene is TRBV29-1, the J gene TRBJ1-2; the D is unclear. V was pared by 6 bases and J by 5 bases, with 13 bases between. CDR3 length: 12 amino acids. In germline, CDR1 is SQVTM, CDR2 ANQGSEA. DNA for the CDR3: TGCAGCGTCCGGCCTCTCGGGTATGGCTACACCTTC. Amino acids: CSVRPLGYGYTF.

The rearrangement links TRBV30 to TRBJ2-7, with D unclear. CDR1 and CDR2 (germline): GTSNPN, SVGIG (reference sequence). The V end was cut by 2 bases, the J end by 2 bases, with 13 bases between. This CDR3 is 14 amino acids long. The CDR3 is CAWSPSVATYEQYF. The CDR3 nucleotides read TGTGCCTGGAGTCCAAGTGTAGCTACCTACGAGCAGTACTTC.

The CDR3 sequence is CASSYLDGNTEAFF. The CDR3 nucleotides read TGTGCCAGCAGTTATTTAGATGGGAACACTGAAGCTTTCTTT. This rearrangement joins TRBV28 to TRBJ1-1; D remains unclear. The CDR3 is 14 amino acids. Germline V gene data show CDR1 as MDHEN and CDR2 as SYDVKM. The ends were cut back, 4 bases at V and 1 base at J, with 10 bases in the middle.

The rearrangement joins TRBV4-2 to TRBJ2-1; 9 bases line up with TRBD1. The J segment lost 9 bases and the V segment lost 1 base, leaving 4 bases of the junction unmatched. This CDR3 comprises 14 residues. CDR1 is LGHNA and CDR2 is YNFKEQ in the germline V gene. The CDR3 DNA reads TGTGCCAGCAGCCAAGGGGGACAGGGTTTTGAGCAGTTCTTC. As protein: CASSQGGQGFEQFF.

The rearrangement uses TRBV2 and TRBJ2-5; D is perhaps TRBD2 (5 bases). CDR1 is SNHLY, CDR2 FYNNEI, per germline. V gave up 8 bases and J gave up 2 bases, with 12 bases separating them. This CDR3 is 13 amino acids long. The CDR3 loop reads CASGLARQETQYF. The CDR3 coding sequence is TGTGCCAGCGGGCTAGCTCGTCAAGAGACCCAGTACTTC.

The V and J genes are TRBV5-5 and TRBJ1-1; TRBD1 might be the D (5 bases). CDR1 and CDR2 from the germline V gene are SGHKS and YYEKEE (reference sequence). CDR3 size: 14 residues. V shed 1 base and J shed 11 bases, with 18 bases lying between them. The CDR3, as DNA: TGTGCCAGCAGCTTGACTGGGACTGTGGAAAGGGCTTTCTTT. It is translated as CASSLTGTVERAFF. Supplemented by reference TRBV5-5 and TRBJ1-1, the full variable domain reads DAGVTQSPTHLIKTRGQQVTLRCSPISGHKSVSWYQQVLGQGPQFIFQYYEKEERGRGNFPDRFSARQFPNYSSELNVNALLLGDSALYLCASSLTGTVERAFFGQGTRLTVV.

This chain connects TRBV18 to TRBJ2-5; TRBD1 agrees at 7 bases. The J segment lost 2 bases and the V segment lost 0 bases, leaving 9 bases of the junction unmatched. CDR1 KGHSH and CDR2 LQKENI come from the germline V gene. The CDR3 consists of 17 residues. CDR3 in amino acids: CASSPPRGINSQETQYF. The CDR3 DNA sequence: TGTGCCAGCTCACCACCCAGGGGGATAAACTCTCAAGAGACCCAGTACTTC.

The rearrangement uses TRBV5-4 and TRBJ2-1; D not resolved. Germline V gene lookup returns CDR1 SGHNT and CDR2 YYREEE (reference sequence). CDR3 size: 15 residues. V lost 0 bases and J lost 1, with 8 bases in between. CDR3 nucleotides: TGTGCCAGCAGCTTGGACCCCTTTTCCTACAATGAGCAGTTCTTC. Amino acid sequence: CASSLDPFSYNEQFF.

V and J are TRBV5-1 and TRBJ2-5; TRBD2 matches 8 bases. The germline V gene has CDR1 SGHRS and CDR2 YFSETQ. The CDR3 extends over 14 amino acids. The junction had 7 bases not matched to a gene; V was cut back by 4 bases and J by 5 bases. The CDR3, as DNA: TGCGCCAGCAGCCGAATGACTAGCGATGAGACCCAGTACTTC. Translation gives CASSRMTSDETQYF.

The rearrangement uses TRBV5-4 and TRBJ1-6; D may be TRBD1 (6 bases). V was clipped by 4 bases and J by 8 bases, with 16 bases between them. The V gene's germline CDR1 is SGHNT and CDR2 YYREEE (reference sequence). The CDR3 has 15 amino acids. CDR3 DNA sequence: TGTGCCAGCAGCCCAGGGGACCACAGGGATTCACCCCTCCACTTT. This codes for CASSPGDHRDSPLHF. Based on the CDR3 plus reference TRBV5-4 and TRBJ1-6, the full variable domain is ETGVTQSPTHLIKTRGQQVTLRCSSQSGHNTVSWYQQALGQGPQFIFQYYREEENGRGNFPPRFSGLQFPNYSSELNVNALELDDSALYLCASSPGDHRDSPLHFGNGTRLTVT.

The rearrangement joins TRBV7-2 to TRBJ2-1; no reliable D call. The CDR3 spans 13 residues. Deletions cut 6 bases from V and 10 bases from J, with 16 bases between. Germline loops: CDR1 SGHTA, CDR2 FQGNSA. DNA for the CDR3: TGTGCCAGCAGGACGAATTCGGGCGCCGAGCAGTTCTTC. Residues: CASRTNSGAEQFF.

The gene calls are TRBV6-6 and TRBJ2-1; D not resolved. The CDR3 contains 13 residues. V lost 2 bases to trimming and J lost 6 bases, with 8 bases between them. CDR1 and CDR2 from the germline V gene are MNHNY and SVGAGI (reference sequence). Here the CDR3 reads CASSYAPRNEQFF. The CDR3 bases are TGTGCCAGCAGTTACGCTCCTCGCAATGAGCAGTTCTTC.

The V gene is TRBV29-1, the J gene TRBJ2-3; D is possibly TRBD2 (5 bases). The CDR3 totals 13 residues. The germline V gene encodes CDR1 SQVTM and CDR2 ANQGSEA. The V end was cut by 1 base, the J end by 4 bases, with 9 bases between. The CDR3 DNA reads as TGCAGCGTTGAAGGCGTGGAGGCAGATACGCAGTATTTT. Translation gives CSVEGVEADTQYF.

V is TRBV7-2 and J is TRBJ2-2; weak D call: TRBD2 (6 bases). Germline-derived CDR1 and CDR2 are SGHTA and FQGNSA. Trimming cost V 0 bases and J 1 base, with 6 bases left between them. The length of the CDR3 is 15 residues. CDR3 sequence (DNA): TGTGCCAGCAGCTTAGCGGGAGGGAACACCGGGGAGCTGTTTTTT. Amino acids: CASSLAGGNTGELFF. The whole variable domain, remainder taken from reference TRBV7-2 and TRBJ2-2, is GAGVSQSPSNKVTEKGKDVELRCDPISGHTALYWYRQSLGQGLEFLIYFQGNSAPDKSGLPSDRFSAERTGGSVSTLTIQRTQQEDSAVYLCASSLAGGNTGELFFGEGSRLTVL.